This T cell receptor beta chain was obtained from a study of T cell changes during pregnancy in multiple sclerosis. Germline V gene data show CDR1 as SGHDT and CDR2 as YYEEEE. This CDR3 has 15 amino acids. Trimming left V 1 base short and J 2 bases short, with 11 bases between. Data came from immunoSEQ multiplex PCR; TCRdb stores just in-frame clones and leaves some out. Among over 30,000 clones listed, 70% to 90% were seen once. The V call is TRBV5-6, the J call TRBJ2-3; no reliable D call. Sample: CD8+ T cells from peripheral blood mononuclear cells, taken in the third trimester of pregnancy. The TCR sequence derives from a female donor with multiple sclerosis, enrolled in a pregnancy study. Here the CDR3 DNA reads TGTGCCAGCAGCTTGCCCTCAGAACACACAGATACGCAGTATTTT. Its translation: CASSLPSEHTDTQYF.